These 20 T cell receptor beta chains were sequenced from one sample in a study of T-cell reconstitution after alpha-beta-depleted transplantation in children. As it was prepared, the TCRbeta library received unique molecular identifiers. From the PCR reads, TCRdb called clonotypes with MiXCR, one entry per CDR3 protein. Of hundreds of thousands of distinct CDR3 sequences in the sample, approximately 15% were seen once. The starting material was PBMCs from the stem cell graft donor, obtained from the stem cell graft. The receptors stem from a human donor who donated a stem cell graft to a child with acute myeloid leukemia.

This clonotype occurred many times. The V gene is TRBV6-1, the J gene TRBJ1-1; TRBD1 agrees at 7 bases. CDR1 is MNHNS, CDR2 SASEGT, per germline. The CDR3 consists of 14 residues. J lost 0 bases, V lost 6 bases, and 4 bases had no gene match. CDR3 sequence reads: CASRHRGLNTEAFF. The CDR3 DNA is TGTGCCAGCAGACACAGGGGATTGAACACTGAAGCTTTCTTT.

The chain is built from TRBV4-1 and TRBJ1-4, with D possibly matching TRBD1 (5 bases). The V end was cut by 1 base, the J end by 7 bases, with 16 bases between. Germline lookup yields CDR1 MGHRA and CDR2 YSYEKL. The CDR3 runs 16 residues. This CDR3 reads CASSQAMGGRGEKLFF. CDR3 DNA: TGCGCCAGCAGCCAAGCCATGGGGGGACGGGGTGAAAAACTGTTTTTT.

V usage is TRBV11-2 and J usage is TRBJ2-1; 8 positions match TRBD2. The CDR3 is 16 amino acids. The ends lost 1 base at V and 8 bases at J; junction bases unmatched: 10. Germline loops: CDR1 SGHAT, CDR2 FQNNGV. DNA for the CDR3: TGTGCCAGCAGCTTAGTTATGGCGGGGGGATCTGATGAGCAGTTCTTC. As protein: CASSLVMAGGSDEQFF.

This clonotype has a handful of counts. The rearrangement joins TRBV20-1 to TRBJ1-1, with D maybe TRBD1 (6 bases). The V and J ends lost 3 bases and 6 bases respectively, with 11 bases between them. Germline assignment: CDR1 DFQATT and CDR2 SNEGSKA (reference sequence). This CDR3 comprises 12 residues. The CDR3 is CSARYREAEAFF. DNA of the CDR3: TGCAGTGCTAGGTACAGGGAGGCTGAAGCTTTCTTT.

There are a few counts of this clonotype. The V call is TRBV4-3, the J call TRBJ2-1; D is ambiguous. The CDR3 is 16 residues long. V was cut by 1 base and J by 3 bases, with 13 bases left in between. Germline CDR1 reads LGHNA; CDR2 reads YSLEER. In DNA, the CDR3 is TGCGCCAGCAGCCAAGTTTATGAGGAAAGCTACAATGAGCAGTTCTTC. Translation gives CASSQVYEESYNEQFF.

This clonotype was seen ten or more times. The CDR3 nucleotides are TGCAGTGCTAGGACCGCTTCCAACTATGGCTACACCTTC. Translating gives CSARTASNYGYTF. The V and J genes are TRBV20-1 and TRBJ1-2; no clear D gene. This CDR3 comprises 13 residues. Germline lookup yields CDR1 DFQATT and CDR2 SNEGSKA (reference sequence). V lost 3 bases to trimming and J lost 2 bases, with 10 bases between them.

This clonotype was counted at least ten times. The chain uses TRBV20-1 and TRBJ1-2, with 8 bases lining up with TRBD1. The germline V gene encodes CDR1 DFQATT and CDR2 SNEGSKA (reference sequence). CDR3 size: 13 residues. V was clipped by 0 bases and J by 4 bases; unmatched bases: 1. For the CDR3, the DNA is TGCAGTGCTAGAGACAGGGGGCCCTATGGCTACACCTTC. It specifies CSARDRGPYGYTF.

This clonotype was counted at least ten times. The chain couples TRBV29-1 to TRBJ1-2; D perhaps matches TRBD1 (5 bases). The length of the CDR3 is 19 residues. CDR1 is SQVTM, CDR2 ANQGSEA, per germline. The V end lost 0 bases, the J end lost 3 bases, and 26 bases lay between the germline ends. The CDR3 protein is CSVEERGETVSALDYGYTF. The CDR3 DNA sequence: TGCAGCGTTGAAGAAAGGGGTGAGACAGTGTCCGCCCTGGACTATGGCTACACCTTC.

The CDR3 nucleotides are TGTGCCAGCATTTCAGATCTCGGCAAAAACATTCAGTACTTC. It specifies CASISDLGKNIQYF. The rearrangement links TRBV7-3 to TRBJ2-4, with D uncertain. V lost 7 bases, J lost 3 bases, and 13 bases lay in between. Germline-derived CDR1 and CDR2 are SGHTA and FQGTGA. The CDR3 has 14 amino acids.

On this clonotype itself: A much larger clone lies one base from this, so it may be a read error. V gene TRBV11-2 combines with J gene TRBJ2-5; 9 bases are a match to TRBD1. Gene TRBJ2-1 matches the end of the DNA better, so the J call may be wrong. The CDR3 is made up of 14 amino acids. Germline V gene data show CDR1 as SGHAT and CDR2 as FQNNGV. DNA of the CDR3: TGTGCCAGCAGCCTGGGACAGGGAGGAGAGACCCAGTTCTTC. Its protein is CASSLGQGGETQFF.

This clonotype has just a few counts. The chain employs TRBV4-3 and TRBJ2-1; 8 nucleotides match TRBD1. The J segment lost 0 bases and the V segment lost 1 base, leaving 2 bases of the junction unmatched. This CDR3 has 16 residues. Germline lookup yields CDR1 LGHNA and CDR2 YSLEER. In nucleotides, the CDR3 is TGCGCCAGCAGCCAAGGGGACAGGCGCTCCTACAATGAGCAGTTCTTC. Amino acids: CASSQGDRRSYNEQFF.

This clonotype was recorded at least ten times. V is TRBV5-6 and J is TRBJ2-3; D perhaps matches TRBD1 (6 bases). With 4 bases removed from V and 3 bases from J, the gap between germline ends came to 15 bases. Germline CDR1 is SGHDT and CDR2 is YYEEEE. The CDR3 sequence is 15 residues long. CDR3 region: CASSLPVGATDTQYF. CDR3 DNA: TGTGCCAGCAGCCTCCCTGTGGGGGCGACAGATACGCAGTATTTT.

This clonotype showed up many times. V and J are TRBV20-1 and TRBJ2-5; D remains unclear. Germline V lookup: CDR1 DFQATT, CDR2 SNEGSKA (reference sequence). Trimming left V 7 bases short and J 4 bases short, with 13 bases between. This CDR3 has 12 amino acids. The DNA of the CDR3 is TGCAGTGGAGTCGTTCGCTTAGAGACCCAGTACTTC. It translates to CSGVVRLETQYF.

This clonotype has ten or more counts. CDR3 sequence (DNA): TGTGCCAGCAGCTTGAACTTATTCTACGAGCAGTACTTC. Its protein is CASSLNLFYEQYF. The chain has TRBV5-6 and TRBJ2-7, with D uncertain. This CDR3 comprises 13 residues. The germline V gene has CDR1 SGHDT and CDR2 YYEEEE. V was trimmed by 1 base and J by 3 bases, leaving 8 bases between them.

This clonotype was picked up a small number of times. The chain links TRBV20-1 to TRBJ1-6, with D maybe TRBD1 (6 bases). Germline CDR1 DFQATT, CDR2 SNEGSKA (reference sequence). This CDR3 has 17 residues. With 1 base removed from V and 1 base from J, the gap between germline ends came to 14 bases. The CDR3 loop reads CSARGILRGSYNSPLHF. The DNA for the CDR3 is TGCAGTGCTAGAGGGATCCTAAGGGGGTCCTATAATTCACCCCTCCACTTT.

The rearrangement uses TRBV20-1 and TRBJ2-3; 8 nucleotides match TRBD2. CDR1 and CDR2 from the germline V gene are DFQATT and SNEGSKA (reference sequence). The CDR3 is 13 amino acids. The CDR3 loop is CSLGPGGPNTQYF. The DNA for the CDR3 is TGCAGCCTTGGGCCGGGGGGGCCGAATACGCAGTATTTT.

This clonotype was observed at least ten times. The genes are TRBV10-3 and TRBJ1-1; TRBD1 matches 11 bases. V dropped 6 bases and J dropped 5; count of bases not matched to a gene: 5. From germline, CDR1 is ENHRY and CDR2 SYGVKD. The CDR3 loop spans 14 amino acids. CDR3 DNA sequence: TGTGCCATCAGGGCCGGGACAGGGGGGACTGAAGCTTTCTTT. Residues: CAIRAGTGGTEAFF.

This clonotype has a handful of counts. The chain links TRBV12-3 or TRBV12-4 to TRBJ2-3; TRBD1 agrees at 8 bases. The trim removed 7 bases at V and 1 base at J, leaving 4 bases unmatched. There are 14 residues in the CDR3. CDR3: CASNPGQGTDTQYF. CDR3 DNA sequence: TGTGCCAGCAACCCGGGACAGGGCACAGATACGCAGTATTTT.

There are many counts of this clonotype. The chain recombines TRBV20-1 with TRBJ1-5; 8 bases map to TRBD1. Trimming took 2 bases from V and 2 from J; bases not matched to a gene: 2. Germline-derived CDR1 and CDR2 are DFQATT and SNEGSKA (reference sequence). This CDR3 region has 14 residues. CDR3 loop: CSARQGAGNQPQHF. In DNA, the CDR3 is TGCAGTGCTAGACAGGGGGCAGGCAATCAGCCCCAGCATTTT.

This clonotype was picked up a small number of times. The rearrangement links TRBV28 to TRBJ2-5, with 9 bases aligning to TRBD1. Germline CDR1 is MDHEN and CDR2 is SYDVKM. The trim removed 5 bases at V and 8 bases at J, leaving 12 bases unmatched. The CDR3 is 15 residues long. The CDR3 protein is CASSPLGQGQGTQYF. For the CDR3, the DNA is TGTGCCAGCAGTCCGCTAGGACAGGGGCAAGGCACCCAGTACTTC.